This T cell receptor beta chain was identified during a study of cytomegalovirus exposure and HLA in healthy donors. Findings and limits, study-wide: Within an earlier analysis, most TCR beta V segments proved productive either about 87% or about 30% of the time.

PCR was performed using 60 Vbeta and 13 Jbeta primers. Clones were read by immunoSEQ multiplex PCR, and TCRdb kept only the in-frame ones, dropping some. The sample comprises some 120,000 clones, roughly 80% of which are singletons, and around 3.6% rests with the top ten. The table lists this clone with a count of one. Its antigen remains unknown. The CDR3 is 15 residues long. Trimming removed 5 bases at V and 0 bases at J, with 11 bases between. The germline V gene encodes CDR1 SGHVS and CDR2 FQNEAQ. Sample: PBMCs. This clonotype was obtained from a man younger than 40 in good health and CMV-seronegative. The chain couples TRBV7-8 to TRBJ2-4; D uncertain. This chain's CDR3 is CASSPPGLAKNIQYF. The CDR3 DNA reads TGTGCCAGCAGCCCGCCAGGATTAGCCAAAAACATTCAGTACTTC.